The entry below gives a single TCR beta chain sequence along with its context. This entry is derived from a study of blood T cell repertoires in COVID-19. In the study overall: T cells, B-cell-depleted T cells, or PBMCs provided the cDNA or gDNA that served as material.

Germline CDR1 LGHDT, CDR2 YNNKEL (reference sequence). V shed 6 bases, J shed 3 bases, and the junction held 11 bases outside the gene matches. CDR3 length: 17 residues. In the authors' workflow: Estimates of nucleated cell counts were drawn from the amplification of reference gene primers. The table came from immunoSEQ multiplex PCR; TCRdb's copy has only in-frame clones and leaves some out. V and J calls and clone size are given by that table; D and trimming were obtained from the DNA. The repertoire includes approximately 330,000 clones, 90% of them detected once, and about 1% sits in the top ten.

J is TRBJ2-1 and V is TRBV3-1 (or the pseudogene TRBV3-2); 10 bases fit TRBD2. The specimen was peripheral blood. This TCR was recovered from a woman between 35 and 50 years old with COVID-19, enrolled during active disease. The CDR3 here is CASSATGRLAGYNEQFF. Written as DNA, the CDR3 is TGTGCCAGCAGTGCCACGGGACGACTAGCGGGCTACAATGAGCAGTTCTTC.